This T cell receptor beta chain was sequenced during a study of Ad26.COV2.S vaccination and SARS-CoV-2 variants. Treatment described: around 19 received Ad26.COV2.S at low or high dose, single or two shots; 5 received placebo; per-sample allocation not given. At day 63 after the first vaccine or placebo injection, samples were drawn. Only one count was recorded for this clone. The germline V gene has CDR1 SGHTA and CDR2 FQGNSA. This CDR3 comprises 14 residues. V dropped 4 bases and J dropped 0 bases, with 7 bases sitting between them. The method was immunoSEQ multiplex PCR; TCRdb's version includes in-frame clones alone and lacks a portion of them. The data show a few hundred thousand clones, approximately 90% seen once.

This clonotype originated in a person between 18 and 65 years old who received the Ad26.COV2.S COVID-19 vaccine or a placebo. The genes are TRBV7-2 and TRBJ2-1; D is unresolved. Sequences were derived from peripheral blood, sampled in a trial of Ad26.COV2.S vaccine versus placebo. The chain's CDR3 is CASSSLPSYNEQFF. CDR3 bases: TGTGCCAGCAGCTCTCTCCCCTCCTACAATGAGCAGTTCTTC.